This paragraph covers one T cell receptor beta chain sequence. This specimen belongs to a study of blood T cell repertoires in COVID-19. The germline V gene has CDR1 SNHLY and CDR2 FYNNEI. CDR3 length equals 12 residues. Trimming pared 8 bases from V and 1 base from J, leaving 8 bases between. Clones were read by immunoSEQ multiplex PCR, and TCRdb kept only the in-frame ones, dropping some. The sample lists about 200,000 clones; over 75% were seen once. The receptor was isolated from a man in his fifties or sixties with acute or convalescent COVID-19. The chain combines TRBV2 with TRBJ1-2; TRBD1 is a possible D gene (5 bases). The source material was peripheral blood. For the CDR3, the DNA is TGTGCCAGCCTCGACAGTAACTATGGCTACACCTTC. Amino acid sequence: CASLDSNYGYTF.